The present TCR beta chain was sequenced within a study of cytomegalovirus exposure and HLA in healthy donors. Study-wide results and caveats: A later examination showed that TCR association rates differed by HLA locus, with DRB1 most and HLA-C fewest. The study dropped some indistinguishable V segments, TRBV6-2 and TRBV6-3 among them. An Asian-associated ancestry cluster reportedly showed fewer N-insertions than the approximately 700-donor mean in a later analysis. Later analysis identified a missense DCLRE1C variant that was linked to TCR beta V- and J-gene trimming.

This clone occurred a few times. Its target is not known. The germline V gene has CDR1 SNHLY and CDR2 FYNNEI. V lost 6 bases and J 9 bases, leaving 15 bases between the germline ends. The CDR3 consists of 12 residues. The study ran its PCR with 60 Vbeta and 13 Jbeta primers. Only in-frame clones appear in the TCRdb table, and some are missing; sequencing was by immunoSEQ multiplex PCR. The table records around 140,000 clones, 80% to 85% of them present only once. This receptor was taken from a woman aged 45-65 years in good health and CMV-seropositive. Specimen: PBMCs. The V and J genes are TRBV2 and TRBJ2-7; maybe TRBD1 (5 bases). The CDR3 nucleotides read TGTGCCAGCAGGTGGACACCACGGTCGCAGTACTTC. Translating it yields CASRWTPRSQYF.